This TCR beta chain appears in the sequencing data of a study of blood T cell repertoires in COVID-19. Study summary: From T cells, B-cell-depleted T cells, or PBMCs came the material, which was cDNA or gDNA.

Original processing notes: Nucleated cell number was recorded as an estimate derived from reference gene primer amplification. Data came from immunoSEQ multiplex PCR; TCRdb stores just in-frame clones and leaves some out. V and J calls and clone size are copied from that table; D and trimming were computed from the DNA. Of approximately 150,000 clones listed, about 80% are singletons. CDR1 is MNHEY, CDR2 SVGAGI, per germline. This CDR3 has 14 amino acids. Trimming removed 4 bases from V and 5 bases from J, with 14 bases in between. V and J are TRBV6-5 and TRBJ2-5, with D unresolved. This clonotype was sampled from a woman older than 75 with acute or convalescent COVID-19. The specimen sequenced was peripheral blood. CDR3 amino acids: CASSFSFRSETQYF. In DNA, the CDR3 is TGTGCCAGCAGTTTTTCTTTCAGAAGTGAGACCCAGTACTTC.